This is a list of T cell receptor beta chains from one sample in a study of blood T cell repertoires in COVID-19. The table came from immunoSEQ multiplex PCR; TCRdb's copy has only in-frame clones and leaves some out. The top ten hold under 6% of the sample, which has tens of thousands of clones, about 90% seen once. The sample comprised peripheral blood. These receptors originate from a human donor in a cohort sampled during active COVID-19. Each CDR3 is given with its conserved first and last residue. D genes are given only for firm matches. Size is stated for part of the rows, as once, few or many counts, or as a class when the clone is expanded.

d_gene	v_gene	abundance	j_gene	CDR3nt	CDR3aa
.	TRBV10-3	.	TRBJ2-2	TGTGCCATCAGTGAGTTACAGAACACCGGGGAGCTGTTTTTT	CAISELQNTGELFF
TRBD2	TRBV6-2/TRBV6-3	.	TRBJ2-3	TGTGCCAGCAGGCCTTGGCGGGGGAACACAGATACGCAGTATTTT	CASRPWRGNTDTQYF
.	TRBV3-1/TRBV3-2	.	TRBJ1-2	TGTGCCAGCAGCCAAGTCCCGGACAGTAACTATGGCTACACCTTC	CASSQVPDSNYGYTF
.	TRBV11-2	.	TRBJ2-7	TGTGCCAGCAGCTACAACAGGGACGAGCAGTACTTC	CASSYNRDEQYF
.	TRBV6-6	.	TRBJ1-1	TGTGCCAGCAGTTACTCCGGGACACCCAGTGAAGCTTTCTTT	CASSYSGTPSEAFF
.	TRBV5-6	once	TRBJ2-5	TGTGCCAGCAGCTTGGATGGCTCATCGCGGGAGACCCAGTACTTC	CASSLDGSSRETQYF
.	TRBV4-1	once	TRBJ1-5	TGCGCCAGCAGCCATCCTTCCTATCAGCCCCAGCATTTT	CASSHPSYQPQHF
TRBD2	TRBV14	.	TRBJ2-1	TGTGCCAGCAGCCAAGGACTAGCGGGGGGGACAGATGAGCAGTTCTTC	CASSQGLAGGTDEQFF
.	TRBV27	.	TRBJ2-6	TGTGCCAGCGGAGCGTCTGGGGCCAACGTCCTGACTTTC	CASGASGANVLTF
.	TRBV3-1/TRBV3-2	once	TRBJ2-7	TGTGCCAGCAGCCAGTCTAGTAGCTACGAGCAGTACTTC	CASSQSSSYEQYF
.	TRBV29-1	.	TRBJ2-3	TGCAGCGTAGGTTCTCGACTAGCAGATACGCAGTATTTT	CSVGSRLADTQYF
.	TRBV29-1	.	TRBJ1-5	TGCAGCGCCCGGGACAACAATCAGCCCCAGCATTTT	CSARDNNQPQHF
TRBD2	TRBV27	once	TRBJ2-1	TGTGCCAGCAGCCGACTAGCGGGTCACTACAATGAGCAGTTCTTC	CASSRLAGHYNEQFF
.	TRBV18	.	TRBJ1-5	TGTGCCAGCTCACCAGCAGGCGGGGGAAAAAAGCCCCAGCATTTT	CASSPAGGGKKPQHF
TRBD2	TRBV7-9	.	TRBJ2-5	TGTGCCAGCAGCTTCAGCGGGGGAGAGACCCAGTACTTC	CASSFSGGETQYF
.	TRBV5-1	.	TRBJ2-5	TGCGCCAGCAGCTTGAGGGGGGGCTGGGAGACCCAGTACTTC	CASSLRGGWETQYF
.	TRBV20-1	.	TRBJ2-1	TGCAGTGCTAAACGGGGAGGTGAGCAGTTCTTC	CSAKRGGEQFF
.	TRBV7-2	.	TRBJ1-1	TGTGCCAGCAGCTTAGGCGGATCTTTTCGAGTTCCTGAAGCTTTCTTT	CASSLGGSFRVPEAFF
TRBD2	TRBV2	.	TRBJ2-2	TGTGCCAGCAGTGAATGGCGGGGGGGCACCGGGGAGCTGTTTTTT	CASSEWRGGTGELFF
.	TRBV19	.	TRBJ1-1	TGTGCCAGTAGTATAGGGTCGGGCACTGAAGCTTTCTTT	CASSIGSGTEAFF
.	TRBV2	.	TRBJ1-1	TGTGCCAGCAGCAGGGAAGAGGAAACTGAAGCTTTCTTT	CASSREEETEAFF
TRBD2	TRBV9	.	TRBJ2-4	TGTGCCAGCAGCGTCCTAGCGGGGGGATTAGGTATCAAAAACATTCAGTACTTC	CASSVLAGGLGIKNIQYF
.	TRBV6-2/TRBV6-3	.	TRBJ1-5	TGTGCCAGCAGTCTCCTTACGGGGGGCAATCAGCCCCAGCATTTT	CASSLLTGGNQPQHF
.	TRBV3-1/TRBV3-2	.	TRBJ2-7	TGTGCCAGCATAAAACGAGCTGATTACGAGCAGTACTTC	CASIKRADYEQYF
TRBD1	TRBV7-9	once	TRBJ2-3	TGTGCCAGCAGACCCTACAGGGGGAGCACAGATACGCAGTATTTT	CASRPYRGSTDTQYF
TRBD1	TRBV6-5	.	TRBJ1-1	TGTGCCAGCACCGCCGGGACAGGGGGCACTGAAGCTTTCTTT	CASTAGTGGTEAFF